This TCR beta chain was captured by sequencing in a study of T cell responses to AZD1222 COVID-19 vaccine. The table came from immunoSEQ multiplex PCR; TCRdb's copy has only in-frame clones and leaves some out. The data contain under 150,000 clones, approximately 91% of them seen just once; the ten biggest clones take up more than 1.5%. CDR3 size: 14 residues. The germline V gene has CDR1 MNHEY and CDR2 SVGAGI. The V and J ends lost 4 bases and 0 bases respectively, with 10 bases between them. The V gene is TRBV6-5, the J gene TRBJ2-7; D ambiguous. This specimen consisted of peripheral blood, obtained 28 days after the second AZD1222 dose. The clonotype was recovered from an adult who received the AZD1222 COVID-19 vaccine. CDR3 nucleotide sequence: TGTGCCAGCAGTTCCCAGGAGAGCTCCTACGAGCAGTACTTC. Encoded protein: CASSSQESSYEQYF.